This TCR beta chain comes out of a study of PD-L1 blockade in urothelial cancer (dated by TCRdb to 2015 to 2018). Context from the whole study: Every patient began therapy at some point between 2014 and 2015 and was given atezolizumab 1,200 mg intravenously every 3 weeks. Blood samples gave median yields of 141,255 T cells and 80,000 or so unique TCRs, along with a median clonality of 0.080. In the same patients, whole exome sequencing and RNA sequencing of pretreatment tumors were performed in addition to TCR sequencing. About nine tenths of the roughly 29 patients were males with bladder-origin urothelial cancer, and about 60% of the 29 reported a prior smoking history. Patients had an ECOG performance status of 0 or 1 and had received between 0 and 3 prior chemotherapy regimens. Somatic, immune and clinical correlates of response to PD-L1 blockade with atezolizumab in urothelial cancer were the focus of an exploratory multi-omic analysis. Blood samples were analyzed at two time points: 3 weeks after treatment start (second dose) and 6 weeks after treatment start. Durable clinical benefit was defined as progression-free survival longer than 6 months, and TCR features were also tested against progression-free and overall survival. Pretreatment blood TCR-seq was available for twenty-nine patients, at least one posttreatment blood collection was obtained for some 24 patients, and tumor TCR-seq was available for some 24 patients. Durable clinical benefit was achieved by nine patients but not by the remaining 20. TCR sequencing covered pretreatment tumor samples and matched, serially collected peripheral blood taken before and after atezolizumab treatment.

The cohort included 25 to 35 patients with locally advanced or metastatic urothelial carcinoma who were treated at Memorial Sloan Kettering on a trial protocol. Peripheral blood mononuclear cells were collected pretreatment and during treatment, with between 1 and 8 total time points per patient. The Qiagen DNeasy Blood extraction kit was used to purify genomic DNA from total PBMCs and from tumor samples. PBMCs were collected pretreatment and during treatment, and were isolated and stored as previously described. What the study reported, not specific to this receptor: Small sample size (n of about 30) and many exploratory analyses mean the results are intended to be hypothesis-generating. Improved progression-free and overall survival was associated with having pretreatment peripheral blood TCR clonality below the median. At 3 weeks after the start of treatment, tumor-associated TCR clones in peripheral blood had expanded more in patients with durable benefit (n ≈ 24, p = 0.022).

The CDR3 has 15 amino acids, counting the end cysteine and phenylalanine. Here the CDR3 DNA is all that survives: 45 bases in frame from base 1. A distance of 16 bases separates the germline ends of V and J, which lose 2 bases and 8 bases respectively. The CDR1 and CDR2 encoded by the germline V gene are SGHVS and FNYEAQ. To estimate absolute template abundance from read counts, synthetic TCR analog templates were spiked into each PCR. Using the immunoSEQ assay, TCRbeta CDR3 regions were amplified from genomic DNA with bias-controlled V and J gene primers. Sequencing of rearranged TCRbeta segments was done at approximately 20X coverage. As for the original processing: Sequencing errors were corrected by clustering, and CDR3s were annotated against IMGT so that V, D and J genes could be assigned. Downstream analyses used only productive TCRbeta rearrangements and left out out-of-frame or stop-codon sequences. Clonality was computed as one minus Shannon entropy normalized by the log of the number of unique productive sequences. Clones differing between time points or between blood and tumor were identified using Fisher's exact test with Benjamini-Hochberg correction, with an adjusted p below 0.01 applied as the threshold. TCRdb took this table from immuneACCESS and kept in-frame rearrangements with V and J called. Such tables lack part of the clones; where checked against another copy, unresolved V genes explain under half of the gap, and the rest is unexplained. V and J calls and clone size follow that table, whereas D and trimming were derived from the DNA. For this sample there are about 26,000 clones; less than 90% appear just once. The top ten clones comprise about 33% of the sample.

Of note for this clone: Its antigen remains undetermined. Base-call qualities are not available, and no considerably larger clone is one nucleotide away.

Sequenced here: PBMCs, sampled around atezolizumab (anti-PD-L1) treatment. This sequence originates from a man in his sixties with urothelial cancer. The V and J segments used are TRBV7-6 and TRBJ2-1, with a tentative D gene TRBD1 over 7 matching bases. The nucleotide sequence reads as follows: TGTGCCAGCAGCTTAACGGCCAGGGGGGCCGATGAGCAGTTCTTC. Its translation reads: CASSLTARGADEQFF.